Listed below are T cell receptor beta chains from one sample, sequenced in a study of blood T cell repertoires in COVID-19. Libraries were prepared by immunoSEQ multiplex PCR; TCRdb keeps only in-frame clonotypes and omits some of them. The repertoire holds 300,000 to 400,000 clones, with around 87% as singletons. Sequencing was carried out using peripheral blood. Source of these receptors: a human donor in a cohort sampled during active COVID-19. CDR3s include the opening cysteine and the closing phenylalanine or tryptophan. D genes are given only for firm matches. For some rows the clone size is stated as once, few or many, or as a class when expanded; others skip it.

J gene,clone size,D gene,V gene,CDR3 DNA,CDR3 protein
TRBJ2-3,NA,TRBD1,TRBV6-6,TGTGCCAGCAGCTCCCCCGACAGGGGGACAGATACGCAGTATTTT,CASSSPDRGTDTQYF
TRBJ1-6,once,TRBD1,TRBV7-2,TGTGCCAGCAGCTTTCGGGACAGGGAGAATTCACCCCTCCACTTT,CASSFRDRENSPLHF
TRBJ1-1,once,TRBD1,TRBV7-9,TGTGCCAGCAGCCTTCCGGACGAATTCGGGACAGTGAACACTGAAGCTTTCTTT,CASSLPDEFGTVNTEAFF
TRBJ2-5,NA,NA,TRBV4-1,TGCGCCAGCAGCCAAGATTTCGCGGGTAGAGAGACCCAGTACTTC,CASSQDFAGRETQYF
TRBJ2-7,NA,TRBD1,TRBV11-3,TGTGCCAGCAGCCCGGGACAGGGTTATGGGTACGAGCAGTACTTC,CASSPGQGYGYEQYF
TRBJ1-5,NA,TRBD1,TRBV30,TGTGCCTGGTCACCGGGGACAGGACGATGGGGCAATCAGCCCCAGCATTTT,CAWSPGTGRWGNQPQHF
TRBJ2-4,once,NA,TRBV7-2,TGTGCCAGCAGCTTTCTAGACATTCAGTACTTC,CASSFLDIQYF
TRBJ1-2,NA,NA,TRBV24-1,TGTGCCACCAGTGATGGGGCAGGCTATGGCTACACCTTC,CATSDGAGYGYTF
TRBJ2-7,NA,NA,TRBV28,TGTGCCAGCAGTTTATGGGGTGGGAGTCTCGAGCAGTACTTC,CASSLWGGSLEQYF
TRBJ2-3,NA,NA,TRBV12-3/TRBV12-4,TGTGCCAGCAGCTTCACAGATACGCAGTATTTT,CASSFTDTQYF
TRBJ2-1,NA,TRBD1,TRBV5-1,TGCGCCAGCAGCCCGGGACGGCCTACGAGGGGGCTCTACAATGAGCAGTTCTTC,CASSPGRPTRGLYNEQFF
TRBJ1-1,NA,NA,TRBV18,TGTGCCAGCTCACCTCTGCAGCTAGTTGCTGAAGCTTTCTTT,CASSPLQLVAEAFF
TRBJ1-3,NA,NA,TRBV9,TGTGCCAGCAGCTTGGGGGGTTCCTCTGGAAACACCATATATTTT,CASSLGGSSGNTIYF
TRBJ2-1,NA,TRBD2,TRBV9,TGTGCCAGCAGCGGCGGTATAAGCGGGGGTAGTAGTAATGAGCAGTTCTTC,CASSGGISGGSSNEQFF
TRBJ2-1,NA,NA,TRBV7-3,TGTGCCAGCAGCCGAGGTAGCGGAGGTGGGCCCTACAATGAGCAGTTCTTC,CASSRGSGGGPYNEQFF
TRBJ2-7,once,TRBD1,TRBV11-2,TGTGCCAGCACTGAAGGGGACAGCTACGAGCAGTACTTC,CASTEGDSYEQYF
TRBJ2-7,NA,TRBD1,TRBV3-1/TRBV3-2,TGTGCCAGCAGCCAGGTCGGGACAGGGGGGCGGAAAGAGCAGTACTTC,CASSQVGTGGRKEQYF
TRBJ2-5,NA,TRBD2,TRBV7-2,TGTGCCAGCAATGAAGGGCGGGGGACGGAGACCCAGTACTTC,CASNEGRGTETQYF
TRBJ2-7,NA,NA,TRBV6-5,TGTGCCAGCAGTCAGGGACTCCGTCTTGAGCAGTACTTC,CASSQGLRLEQYF
TRBJ1-4,few,TRBD1,TRBV5-4,TGTGCCAGCAGCCTTCCGGGACAGGGGGAAGAAAAACTGTTTTTT,CASSLPGQGEEKLFF
TRBJ2-2,NA,NA,TRBV2,TGTGCCAGCACTCAGGGTGTGGACACCGGGGAGCTGTTTTTT,CASTQGVDTGELFF
TRBJ1-2,NA,NA,TRBV5-5,TGTGCCAGCAGCTTTACCACAACAGGGTCCGCTACGAATGGCTACACCTTC,CASSFTTTGSATNGYTF
TRBJ2-7,NA,TRBD1,TRBV28,TGTGCCAGCAGTTGGGGGACAAATACAGGGGGCGAGCAGTACTTC,CASSWGTNTGGEQYF
TRBJ2-7,NA,NA,TRBV6-5,TGTGCCAGCAGTCAGACGGGATACTCCTACGAGCAGTACTTC,CASSQTGYSYEQYF
TRBJ2-7,NA,TRBD2,TRBV7-9,TGTGCCAGCAGCTTAGAGGCCCAGCGGGATCTAACCTACGAGCAGTACTTC,CASSLEAQRDLTYEQYF
TRBJ2-7,NA,NA,TRBV5-1,TGCGCCAGCAGCTTGAAACAGGAGTACTTC,CASSLKQEYF
TRBJ1-4,NA,NA,TRBV30,TGTGCCTGGAGTAGGGGCGACGTTAATGAAAAACTGTTTTTT,CAWSRGDVNEKLFF
TRBJ2-3,once,NA,TRBV18,TGTGCCAGCTCACCACTTTACCTAGACAGCCACACAGATACGCAGTATTTT,CASSPLYLDSHTDTQYF
TRBJ1-1,few,NA,TRBV6-1,TGTGCCAGCAGACGACGGGGTGGCACTGAAGCTTTCTTT,CASRRRGGTEAFF
TRBJ2-5,NA,TRBD1,TRBV24-1,TGTGCCACCAGTGATTTTGGTAAGGGACAGACCCAAGAGACCCAGTACTTC,CATSDFGKGQTQETQYF
TRBJ1-1,few,TRBD1,TRBV7-3,TGTGCCAGCAGCTTAGAGACAGGGAGCACTGAAGCTTTCTTT,CASSLETGSTEAFF
TRBJ1-4,NA,TRBD1,TRBV6-5,TGTGCCAGCAGCCGCTTCGACAGGGTTGAGGAAAAACTGTTTTTT,CASSRFDRVEEKLFF
TRBJ1-2,NA,TRBD1,TRBV6-5,TGTGCCAGCAGCCGGAGACAGGGTTGGTATGGCTACACCTTC,CASSRRQGWYGYTF
TRBJ1-3,NA,NA,TRBV6-1,TGTGCCAGCACTGGGACACCAGACTCTGGAAACACCATATATTTT,CASTGTPDSGNTIYF
TRBJ2-7,NA,NA,TRBV2,TGTGCCAGCCACCCCTCGGGGGATACTTACGAGCAGTACTTC,CASHPSGDTYEQYF
TRBJ2-3,NA,TRBD1,TRBV5-5,TGTGCCAGCAGCCCGGGGACAGCGAGATCAGATACGCAGTATTTT,CASSPGTARSDTQYF
TRBJ1-2,NA,NA,TRBV6-1,TGTGCCAGCAGTGAAGCGCTCAGGGTCAGAGGCTACACCTTC,CASSEALRVRGYTF
TRBJ1-2,NA,NA,TRBV2,TGTGCCAGCCACTCTGACCGACAGAACTATGGCTACACCTTC,CASHSDRQNYGYTF
TRBJ2-7,few,NA,TRBV15,TGTGCCACCAGCAGAGTGCCAAGAACAAACTACGAGCAGTACTTC,CATSRVPRTNYEQYF
TRBJ1-2,NA,NA,TRBV5-4,TGTGCCAGCAGCCTGGCAGGCCAAGGTGGGCTCTATGGCTACACCTTC,CASSLAGQGGLYGYTF
TRBJ2-1,NA,TRBD2,TRBV7-9,TGTGCCAGCAGCTTAGTAGCGGGGGGGTACAATGAGCAGTTCTTC,CASSLVAGGYNEQFF